The 14 T cell receptor beta chains below all came from one sample that was sequenced in a study of shared clonotypes between healthy human individuals. Libraries were prepared by immunoSEQ multiplex PCR; TCRdb keeps only in-frame clonotypes and omits some of them. The sample contains about 2 million clones, about 94% of which appear only once. CD45RO-negative, CCR7-positively selected cells formed the naive CD8 fraction, excluding terminally differentiated effector memory CD45RA+ cells. Sequencing was performed on naive CD8+ T cells sorted from blood. These receptors all come from a man younger than 35 in good health.

This clone has more than one count but fewer than ten. This rearrangement joins TRBV28 to TRBJ2-7, with a tentative D call TRBD2 (5 bases). Germline CDR1 MDHEN, CDR2 SYDVKM. The CDR3 is 15 residues long. V lost 5 bases to trimming and J lost 2 bases, with 16 bases between them. The CDR3, as DNA: TGTGCCAGCAGTCTAGCCATACGCCCGACCTACGAGCAGTACTTC. The encoded protein is CASSLAIRPTYEQYF.

The chain recombines TRBV5-1 with TRBJ2-1, with 7 bases that match TRBD2. CDR1 and CDR2 (germline): SGHRS, YFSETQ. The ends lost 5 bases at V and 3 bases at J; junction bases unmatched: 14. This CDR3 is 17 amino acids long. The CDR3 protein is CASSWAGVSIVYNEQFF. The CDR3 DNA is TGCGCCAGCAGTTGGGCGGGAGTGTCAATTGTCTACAATGAGCAGTTCTTC.

The rearrangement uses TRBV19 and TRBJ2-1, with TRBD2 matching over 7 bases. With V trimmed by 3 bases and J by 7 bases, 6 bases remained unmatched. CDR1 and CDR2 (germline): LNHDA, SQIVND (reference sequence). The CDR3 runs to 14 residues. The CDR3, as DNA: TGTGCCAGTAGTATTCCGACTAGCTCTAATGAGCAGTTCTTC. It is translated as CASSIPTSSNEQFF.

This clone was observed a few times. This chain connects TRBV10-2 to TRBJ2-7; 9 positions match TRBD1. This CDR3 region has 14 residues. Per the germline V gene, CDR1 is WSHSY and CDR2 is SAAADI. V shed 6 bases and J 4 bases; nucleotides not matched to a gene: 7. CDR3: CASREDRGGYEQYF. In DNA, the CDR3 is TGCGCCAGCAGGGAGGACAGGGGCGGGTACGAGCAGTACTTC.

This clone is a singleton in its sample. The chain is built from TRBV4-1 and TRBJ2-5; 14 bases match TRBD2. The germline V gene has CDR1 MGHRA and CDR2 YSYEKL. The ends lost 1 base at V and 4 bases at J; junction bases unmatched: 8. CDR3 length: 18 amino acids. The DNA for the CDR3 is TGCGCCAGCAGCCAAGTTTCGGGACTAGCGGGAGTTCGAGAGACCCAGTACTTC. Amino acid sequence: CASSQVSGLAGVRETQYF.

The chain combines TRBV18 with TRBJ2-7, with D possibly TRBD1 on 6 matching bases. The CDR3 loop spans 15 amino acids. The V gene lost 4 bases and the J gene lost 0 bases, with 13 bases spanning the gap. Germline CDR1 KGHSH, CDR2 LQKENI. The CDR3 region has the DNA TGTGCCAGCTCACTCTCAGGGGAAAGCTCCTACGAGCAGTACTTC. The encoded protein is CASSLSGESSYEQYF.

This chain uses TRBV7-6 with TRBJ1-6, with TRBD1 identical over 7 bases. Germline trimming cut 4 bases from V and 4 bases from J; bases unmatched to any gene: 7. This CDR3 spans 16 amino acids. Germline CDR1 SGHVS, CDR2 FNYEAQ. The CDR3 protein is CASSSNPTGYNSPLHF. CDR3 sequence (DNA): TGTGCCAGCAGCTCAAACCCGACAGGGTATAATTCACCCCTCCACTTT.

The V call is TRBV25-1, the J call TRBJ2-1; 9 bases agree with TRBD2. J was trimmed by 8 bases and V by 5 bases; bases with no gene match: 13. This CDR3 has 16 amino acids. The germline V gene encodes CDR1 MGHDK and CDR2 SYGVNS. The CDR3 DNA follows: TGTGCCAGCAGTCTATTTAGCGGGAGTGTACCCCATGAGCAGTTCTTC. This translates into CASSLFSGSVPHEQFF.

About this clone: This specimen includes other DNA sequences encoding the same CDR3. This rearrangement joins TRBV19 to TRBJ2-7; TRBD2 agrees at 10 bases. Losses at the gene ends were 4 bases for V and 0 bases for J; bases not matched to a gene: 0. The germline V gene encodes CDR1 LNHDA and CDR2 SQIVND (reference sequence). This CDR3 is built from 14 residues. For the CDR3, the DNA is TGTGCCAGTAGTAGACTAGCGGGCTCCTACGAGCAGTACTTC. Residues: CASSRLAGSYEQYF.

Concerning this clone: Other nucleotide sequences in the sample specify the same CDR3. The chain carries TRBV6-5 and TRBJ1-4; the D is unclear. The V gene's germline CDR1 is MNHEY and CDR2 SVGAGI. The CDR3 is made up of 13 amino acids. V was shortened by 2 bases and J by 8 bases, with 9 bases between the two germline ends. The CDR3 spells CASSYDREEKLFF. The CDR3 DNA sequence: TGTGCCAGCAGTTACGATCGAGAAGAAAAACTGTTTTTT.

The chain carries TRBV13 and TRBJ1-1, with 9 bases fitting TRBD1. After removal of 5 bases from V and 1 base from J, the junction contained 5 bases not matched to a gene. The CDR3 spans 15 residues. CDR1 PRHDT and CDR2 FYEKMQ come from the germline V gene (reference sequence). CDR3 sequence reads: CASSIDRGWNTEAFF. Here the CDR3 DNA reads TGTGCCAGCAGCATTGACAGGGGGTGGAACACTGAAGCTTTCTTT.

J is TRBJ1-2 and V is TRBV7-2; 10 bases line up with TRBD1. J gave up 8 bases and V 9 bases, and 9 bases lay outside the gene matches. The CDR3 length is 13 residues. In germline, CDR1 is SGHTA, CDR2 FQGNSA. CDR3 in amino acids: CASWGDRGEGYTF. The CDR3 coding sequence is TGTGCCAGTTGGGGGGACAGGGGAGAGGGCTACACCTTC.

As to this clone: Within the sample, other DNA sequences also encode this same CDR3. V gene TRBV7-6 combines with J gene TRBJ2-1; no reliable D call. CDR3 length: 14 residues. V was cut by 1 base and J by 0 bases, with 4 bases left in between. CDR1 and CDR2 from the germline V gene are SGHVS and FNYEAQ. The CDR3 nucleotides read TGTGCCAGCAGCTTAGGTAGCTCCTACAATGAGCAGTTCTTC. Residues: CASSLGSSYNEQFF.

The chain employs TRBV9 and TRBJ1-3; 8 bases map to TRBD1. V lost 0 bases, J lost 2 bases, and 4 bases stayed unmatched. The V gene's germline CDR1 is SGDLS and CDR2 YYNGEE. CDR3 size: 16 residues. CDR3 DNA sequence: TGTGCCAGCAGCGTAGGGGGACAGGCCACTGGAAACACCATATATTTT. This encodes CASSVGGQATGNTIYF. Filled out from reference TRBV9 and TRBJ1-3, the complete variable domain reads DSGVTQTPKHLITATGQRVTLRCSPRSGDLSVYWYQQSLDQGLQFLIQYYNGEERAKGNILERFSAQQFPDLHSELNLSSLELGDSALYFCASSVGGQATGNTIYFGEGSWLTVV.